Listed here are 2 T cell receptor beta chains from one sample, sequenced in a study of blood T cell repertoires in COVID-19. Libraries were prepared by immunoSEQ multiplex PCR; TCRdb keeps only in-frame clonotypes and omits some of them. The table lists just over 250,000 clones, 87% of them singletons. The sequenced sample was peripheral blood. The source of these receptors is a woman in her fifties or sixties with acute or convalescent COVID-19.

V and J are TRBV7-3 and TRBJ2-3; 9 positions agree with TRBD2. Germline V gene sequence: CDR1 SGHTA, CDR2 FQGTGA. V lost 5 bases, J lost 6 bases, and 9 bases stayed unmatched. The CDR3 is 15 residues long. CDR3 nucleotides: TGTGCCAGCAGCCCCTCGGGACTAGCTGCTGATACGCAGTATTTT. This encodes CASSPSGLAADTQYF.

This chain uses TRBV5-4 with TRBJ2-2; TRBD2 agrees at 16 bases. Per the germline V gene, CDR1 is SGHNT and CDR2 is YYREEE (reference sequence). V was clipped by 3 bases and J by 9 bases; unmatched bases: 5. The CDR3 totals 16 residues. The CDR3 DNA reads TGTGCCAGCAGCTCGGGACTAGCGGGAGGGTTCCGGGAGCTGTTTTTT. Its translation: CASSSGLAGGFRELFF. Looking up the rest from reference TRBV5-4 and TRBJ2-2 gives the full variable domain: ETGVTQSPTHLIKTRGQQVTLRCSSQSGHNTVSWYQQALGQGPQFIFQYYREEENGRGNFPPRFSGLQFPNYSSELNVNALELDDSALYLCASSSGLAGGFRELFFGEGSRLTVL.